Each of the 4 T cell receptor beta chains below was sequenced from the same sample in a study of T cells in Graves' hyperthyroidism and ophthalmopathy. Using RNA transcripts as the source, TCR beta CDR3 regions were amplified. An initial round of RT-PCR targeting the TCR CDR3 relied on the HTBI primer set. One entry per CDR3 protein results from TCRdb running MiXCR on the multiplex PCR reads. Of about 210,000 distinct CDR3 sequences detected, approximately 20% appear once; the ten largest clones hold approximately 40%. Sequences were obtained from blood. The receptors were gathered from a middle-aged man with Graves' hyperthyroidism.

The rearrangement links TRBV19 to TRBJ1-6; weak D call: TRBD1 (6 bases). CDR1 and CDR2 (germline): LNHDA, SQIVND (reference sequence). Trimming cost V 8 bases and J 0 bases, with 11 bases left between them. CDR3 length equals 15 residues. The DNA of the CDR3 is TGTGCCAGTCAGGGGAGGCGCTCCTATAATTCACCCCTCCACTTT. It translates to CASQGRRSYNSPLHF.

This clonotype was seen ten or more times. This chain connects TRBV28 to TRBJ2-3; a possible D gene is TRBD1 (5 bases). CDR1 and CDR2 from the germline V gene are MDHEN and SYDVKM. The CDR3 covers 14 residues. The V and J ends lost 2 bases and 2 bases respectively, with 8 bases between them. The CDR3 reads CASSLVTVTDTQYF. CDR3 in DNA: TGTGCCAGCAGTTTAGTGACAGTCACAGATACGCAGTATTTT.

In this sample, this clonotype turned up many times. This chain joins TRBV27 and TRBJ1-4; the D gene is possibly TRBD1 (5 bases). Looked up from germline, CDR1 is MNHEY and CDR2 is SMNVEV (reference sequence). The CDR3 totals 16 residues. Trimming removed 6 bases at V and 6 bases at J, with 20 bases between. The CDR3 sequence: CASRAKPGPRHEKLFF. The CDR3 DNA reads TGTGCCAGCAGAGCGAAACCGGGACCGCGGCATGAAAAACTGTTTTTT. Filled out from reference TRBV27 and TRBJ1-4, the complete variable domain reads EAQVTQNPRYLITVTGKKLTVTCSQNMNHEYMSWYRQDPGLGLRQIYYSMNVEVTDKGDVPEGYKVSRKEKRNFPLILESPSPNQTSLYFCASRAKPGPRHEKLFFGSGTQLSVL.

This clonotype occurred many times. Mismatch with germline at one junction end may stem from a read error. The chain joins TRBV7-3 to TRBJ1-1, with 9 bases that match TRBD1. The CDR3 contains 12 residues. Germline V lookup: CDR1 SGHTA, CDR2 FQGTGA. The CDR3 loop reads CASSITGGQAFF. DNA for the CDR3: TGTGCCAGCAGCATAACAGGGGGCCAAGCTTTCTTT. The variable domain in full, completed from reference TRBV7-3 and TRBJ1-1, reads GAGVSQTPSNKVTEKGKYVELRCDPISGHTALYWYRQSLGQGPEFLIYFQGTGAADDSGLPNDRFFAVRPEGSVSTLKIQRTERGDSAVYLCASSITGGQAFFGQGTRLTVV.